The rows below give T cell receptor beta chains drawn from one sample of a study of T cell responses to AZD1222 COVID-19 vaccine. Method: immunoSEQ multiplex PCR; TCRdb's copy keeps in-frame clones and lacks some. The table lists tens of thousands of clones, 80% to 90% of them singletons. Sequenced material: peripheral blood, taken 28 days after the second AZD1222 dose. The receptors shown here come from an adult who received the AZD1222 COVID-19 vaccine. Each CDR3 is given with its conserved first and last residue. The D gene is left open where the match is weak. Size is omitted from some rows. Given values are once, few, many or a class for expanded clones.

CDR3 | DNA | length | D | J | size | V
CASSRSGGEGLWQPQHF | TGCGCCAGCAGCCGATCTGGGGGTGAAGGCCTCTGGCAGCCCCAGCATTTT | 17 | - | TRBJ1-5 | few | TRBV4-3
CASREGHTEAFF | TGTGCCAGCCGCGAAGGGCACACTGAAGCTTTCTTT | 12 | - | TRBJ1-1 | - | TRBV12-3/TRBV12-4
CASSFSGGPYNEQFF | TGCGCCAGCAGTTTCTCGGGGGGGCCCTACAATGAGCAGTTCTTC | 15 | TRBD2 | TRBJ2-1 | - | TRBV10-1
CASSLARGDQPQHF | TGTGCCAGCAGCTTAGCCAGGGGGGACCAGCCCCAGCATTTT | 14 | TRBD1 | TRBJ1-5 | - | TRBV7-8
CASSRTGGTNEQFF | TGTGCCAGCAGCCGGACAGGGGGCACGAATGAGCAGTTCTTC | 14 | TRBD1 | TRBJ2-1 | - | TRBV2
CASSQGESVLARRNEQFF | TGTGCCAGCAGCCAAGGGGAATCGGTTCTAGCACGGCGCAATGAGCAGTTCTTC | 18 | - | TRBJ2-1 | once | TRBV3-1/TRBV3-2
CASSQSDGPYGYTF | TGTGCCAGCAGCCAATCGGACGGCCCCTATGGCTACACCTTC | 14 | - | TRBJ1-2 | - | TRBV7-9
CSASYRSRTEAFF | TGCAGTGCTAGTTATAGGTCCCGGACTGAAGCTTTCTTT | 13 | - | TRBJ1-1 | - | TRBV20-1
CASSLVEGTEAFF | TGTGCCAGCAGCTTAGTCGAGGGTACTGAAGCTTTCTTT | 13 | - | TRBJ1-1 | - | TRBV7-2
CASSLGTSGAGQETQYF | TGTGCCAGCAGCTTAGGTACTAGCGGCGCAGGTCAAGAGACCCAGTACTTC | 17 | TRBD2 | TRBJ2-5 | - | TRBV7-9
CSARQGLMAYNEQFF | TGCAGCGCAAGACAGGGGTTAATGGCCTACAATGAGCAGTTCTTC | 15 | TRBD1 | TRBJ2-1 | - | TRBV29-1
CASSPWGGYNEQFF | TGTGCCAGCAGCCCCTGGGGGGGGTACAATGAGCAGTTCTTC | 14 | TRBD2 | TRBJ2-1 | - | TRBV14
CASSLDRDNSPLHF | TGTGCCAGCAGCTTAGACAGGGATAATTCACCCCTCCACTTT | 14 | - | TRBJ1-6 | - | TRBV7-2
CASSSGTRETQYF | TGTGCCAGCAGTTCCGGGACGCGAGAGACCCAGTACTTC | 13 | - | TRBJ2-5 | - | TRBV7-9
CASSLTGTGFRGSEKLFF | TGTGCCAGCAGCTTAACCGGGACAGGTTTTCGGGGGAGTGAAAAACTGTTTTTT | 18 | TRBD1 | TRBJ1-4 | - | TRBV7-9
CASRSRGALPGGLKEEQFF | TGTGCCAGTAGGTCTCGGGGGGCACTACCTGGGGGCCTAAAGGAGGAGCAGTTCTTC | 19 | - | TRBJ2-1 | - | TRBV19
CASSPGTGGYGYTF | TGCGCCAGCAGCCCGGGGACAGGGGGTTATGGCTACACCTTC | 14 | TRBD1 | TRBJ1-2 | once | TRBV5-1
CASSYGTGGSEKLFF | TGTGCCAGCAGTTATGGGACAGGGGGCTCCGAAAAACTGTTTTTT | 15 | TRBD1 | TRBJ1-4 | - | TRBV6-5
CASSLDGVGEQFF | TGCGCCAGCAGCTTGGATGGGGTTGGTGAGCAGTTCTTC | 13 | - | TRBJ2-1 | - | TRBV5-1
CASSPGTDHMNTEAFF | TGTGCCAGCTCACCAGGGACGGACCACATGAACACTGAAGCTTTCTTT | 16 | - | TRBJ1-1 | few | TRBV18
CASRLDRGPLSNQPQHF | TGTGCCAGCAGACTCGACAGGGGGCCCCTTAGCAATCAGCCCCAGCATTTT | 17 | TRBD1 | TRBJ1-5 | once | TRBV2
CASSPWDSSNYGYTF | TGTGCCAGCTCACCCTGGGACAGTTCTAACTATGGCTACACCTTC | 15 | TRBD1 | TRBJ1-2 | - | TRBV18
CASSYPGSDEQYF | TGTGCCAGCAGCTACCCGGGGTCCGACGAGCAGTACTTC | 13 | - | TRBJ2-7 | - | TRBV5-6
CASSEIPGQANYGYTF | TGTGCCAGCAGCGAAATACCGGGACAGGCCAACTATGGCTACACCTTC | 16 | TRBD1 | TRBJ1-2 | - | TRBV9
CASSGAPGGHGSPLHF | TGTGCCAGTAGTGGGGCCCCAGGGGGACACGGCTCACCCCTCCACTTT | 16 | TRBD1 | TRBJ1-6 | - | TRBV19
CASSQLRTSGGDNEQFF | TGCGCCAGCAGCCAATTGAGGACTAGCGGGGGGGACAATGAGCAGTTCTTC | 17 | TRBD2 | TRBJ2-1 | - | TRBV4-1
CASSRTGPMNTEAFF | TGTGCCAGCAGTCGGACAGGGCCAATGAACACTGAAGCTTTCTTT | 15 | TRBD1 | TRBJ1-1 | - | TRBV2
CASTERGAAGNTIYF | TGTGCCAGCACCGAACGGGGGGCGGCTGGAAACACCATATATTTT | 15 | - | TRBJ1-3 | - | TRBV6-5
CASSQLGADEKLFF | TGCGCCAGCAGCCAATTAGGAGCCGATGAAAAACTGTTTTTT | 14 | - | TRBJ1-4 | - | TRBV4-3
CASSLSGGHEQYF | TGCGCCAGCAGCTTGAGCGGGGGCCACGAGCAGTACTTC | 13 | TRBD2 | TRBJ2-7 | - | TRBV5-1
CASSPAWGEQYF | TGTGCCAGCAGCCCCGCTTGGGGCGAGCAGTACTTC | 12 | - | TRBJ2-7 | - | TRBV6-6
CASSPRAAGVDQETQYF | TGTGCCAGCAGCCCCCGGGCCGCGGGTGTGGACCAAGAGACCCAGTACTTC | 17 | - | TRBJ2-5 | - | TRBV4-2
CASSNYANEKLFF | TGCGCCAGCTCAAACTACGCTAATGAAAAACTGTTTTTT | 13 | - | TRBJ1-4 | - | TRBV5-1
CASSLGGEKLFF | TGTGCCAGCAGCTTAGGGGGCGAAAAACTGTTTTTT | 12 | - | TRBJ1-4 | - | TRBV13
CASSPGRDGNYGYTF | TGTGCCAGCAGTCCTGGGAGGGACGGTAACTATGGCTACACCTTC | 15 | - | TRBJ1-2 | - | TRBV6-5
CASSRSYGYTF | TGTGCCAGCAGTCGAAGCTATGGCTACACCTTC | 11 | - | TRBJ1-2 | - | TRBV3-1/TRBV3-2
CASSPRGGAGNTIYF | TGTGCCAGCAGCCCTCGGGGGGGGGCTGGAAACACCATATATTTT | 15 | - | TRBJ1-3 | - | TRBV7-8
CASSGGLAGAAYEQYF | TGTGCCAGCAGTGGGGGACTAGCGGGGGCCGCCTACGAGCAGTACTTC | 16 | TRBD2 | TRBJ2-7 | - | TRBV28
CASSQGAGSGNTIYF | TGTGCCAGCTCACAAGGTGCTGGCTCTGGAAACACCATATATTTT | 15 | - | TRBJ1-3 | - | TRBV18
CASSPYRDLNGYTF | TGTGCCAGCAGCCCCTACAGGGATCTTAATGGCTACACCTTC | 14 | - | TRBJ1-2 | - | TRBV14
CASSPSSGLTDTQYF | TGCGCCAGCAGCCCCTCTAGCGGACTCACAGATACGCAGTATTTT | 15 | TRBD2 | TRBJ2-3 | once | TRBV4-3
CASSHTGSPYEQYF | TGTGCCAGTAGTCACACGGGTTCCCCCTACGAGCAGTACTTC | 14 | - | TRBJ2-7 | - | TRBV19
CASNYGGPQHF | TGTGCCAGCAATTACGGTGGGCCCCAGCATTTT | 11 | - | TRBJ1-5 | - | TRBV2
CSVTRLDTEAFF | TGCAGCGTAACTAGACTGGACACTGAAGCTTTCTTT | 12 | - | TRBJ1-1 | - | TRBV29-1
CATQRDGYNTEAFF | TGTGCCACCCAAAGGGACGGATATAACACTGAAGCTTTCTTT | 14 | - | TRBJ1-1 | once | TRBV27
CASSLSTGEYQPQHF | TGTGCCAGCAGTTTATCGACAGGGGAATATCAGCCCCAGCATTTT | 15 | TRBD1 | TRBJ1-5 | - | TRBV28
CATQGAGTEAFF | TGTGCCACACAGGGGGCGGGAACTGAAGCTTTCTTT | 12 | TRBD1 | TRBJ1-1 | few | TRBV2